These T cell receptor beta chains were read from a single sample in a study of T cell repertoires in cytomegalovirus infection. TCRdb passed the reads through MiXCR, listing each CDR3 protein once. The data hold fewer than 200,000 distinct CDR3 sequences, with approximately 15% observed a single time. The specimen sequenced was PBMCs. The receptors here all came from a human donor in good health (CMV status not recorded). Some clones in this sample may be carry-over from other donors' samples. CDR3s include the opening cysteine and the closing phenylalanine or tryptophan. D genes are given only for firm matches. Size is omitted from some rows. Given values are once, few, many or a class for expanded clones.

16	TRBV14	TRBD1	TRBJ1-3	few	TGTGCCAGCAGCGCAATCCAGGGGGCTGGAGGAAACACCATATATTTT	CASSAIQGAGGNTIYF
15	TRBV10-2	TRBD1	TRBJ2-7	few	TGCGCCAGCAGTGAGTTCGGGACAGGGAGATACGAGCAGTACTTC	CASSEFGTGRYEQYF
16	TRBV5-4	TRBD1	TRBJ1-2	few	TGTGCCAGCAGTTCCGGGACAGGGGCGGCCTTATATGGCTACACCTTC	CASSSGTGAALYGYTF
14	TRBV5-8	TRBD1	TRBJ2-2	NA	TGTGCCAGTCGGGACAGGGGCGACACCGGGGAGCTGTTTTTT	CASRDRGDTGELFF
11	TRBV20-1	NA	TRBJ2-1	few	TGCAGTGCTCCTATCTACAATGAGCAGTTCTTC	CSAPIYNEQFF
15	TRBV19	TRBD1	TRBJ2-2	NA	TGTGCCAGTAGGACGGGACAGGGAAGAACCGGGGAGCTGTTTTTT	CASRTGQGRTGELFF
11	TRBV29-1	NA	TRBJ1-1	NA	TGCAGCGTTGTGATGGTGGCTGAAGCTTTCTTT	CSVVMVAEAFF
13	TRBV7-9	TRBD2	TRBJ2-7	many	TGTGCCAGCAGCTCCCTAGCGGGCTACGAGCAGTACTTC	CASSSLAGYEQYF
12	TRBV28	NA	TRBJ2-7	many	TGTGCCAGCAGTGCAGATGCCTACGAGCAGTACTTC	CASSADAYEQYF
12	TRBV29-1	NA	TRBJ1-1	NA	TGCAGCGTTGAGAGGGATAACACTGAAGCTTTCTTT	CSVERDNTEAFF
12	TRBV3-1	TRBD1	TRBJ2-7	few	TGTGCCAGCAGCCACCGCGGGACAGGGACAATCTTC	CASSHRGTGTIF
15	TRBV5-6	TRBD1	TRBJ1-2	NA	TGTGCCAGCAGGATCACCGGGACAGGGAACTATGGCTACACCTTC	CASRITGTGNYGYTF
17	TRBV7-8	TRBD2	TRBJ2-1	many	TGTGCCAGCAGCTTAAGTTTTGGCGGGAGCTCCTACAATGAGCAGTTCTTC	CASSLSFGGSSYNEQFF
12	TRBV29-1	TRBD1	TRBJ1-1	few	TGCAGCGTCGACAGGGGTAACGCTGAAGCTTTCTTT	CSVDRGNAEAFF
11	TRBV29-1	TRBD1	TRBJ1-2	few	TGCAGCGTTGGGGACAGCTATGGCTACACCTTC	CSVGDSYGYTF
14	TRBV19	NA	TRBJ2-6	few	TGTGCCAGTAGTCGCGTCTCTGGGGCCAACGTCCTGACTTTC	CASSRVSGANVLTF
16	TRBV5-3	TRBD2	TRBJ2-1	NA	TGTGCCAGCAGCTTGGCCGGGACTAGCGGGACCAATGAGCAGTTCTTC	CASSLAGTSGTNEQFF
14	TRBV20-1	NA	TRBJ2-3	NA	TGCAGTGCTAGAGATGAGGGCCGAGGAGATACGCAGTATTTT	CSARDEGRGDTQYF
14	TRBV19	TRBD1	TRBJ1-1	NA	TGTGCCAGTATCTCGGACAGGTTTTTCACTGAAGCTTTCTTT	CASISDRFFTEAFF
16	TRBV5-1	TRBD1	TRBJ2-1	many	TGCGCCAGCAGCTTGTCGCCAGGGGACAGGGGGAATGAGCAGTTCTTC	CASSLSPGDRGNEQFF
13	TRBV12-3/TRBV12-4	NA	TRBJ1-1	many	TGTGCCAGCAGTTTAGTGAGGGCTACTGAAGCTTTCTTT	CASSLVRATEAFF
14	TRBV28	NA	TRBJ2-7	many	TGTGCCAGCAGTTCCTTGGGTGAAGGGGGCGAGCAGTACTTC	CASSSLGEGGEQYF
16	TRBV6-2/TRBV6-3	NA	TRBJ1-5	few	TGTGCCAGCAGTTACCCAGGGCGGTACGGCAATCAGCCCCAGCATTTT	CASSYPGRYGNQPQHF
18	TRBV12-3/TRBV12-4	NA	TRBJ2-2	NA	TGTGCCAGCAGTTTACGTAGGAAGGCGGCTGAGAACACCGGGGAGCTGTTTTTT	CASSLRRKAAENTGELFF
12	TRBV12-3/TRBV12-4	NA	TRBJ1-5	NA	TGTGCCAGCAGTTTCCCCCTTCGGCCCCAGCATTTT	CASSFPLRPQHF
14	TRBV27	NA	TRBJ1-5	few	TGTGCCAGCAGTTCCCAGGTGGCCAATCAGCCCCAGCATTTT	CASSSQVANQPQHF
14	TRBV14	NA	TRBJ2-4	many	TGTGCCAGCAGCACGGGGCTGGCCAAAAACATTCAGTACTTC	CASSTGLAKNIQYF
15	TRBV7-2	TRBD1	TRBJ1-2	NA	TGTGCCAGCAGCTTAGGGTCTCCAGGGGGCTATGGCTACACCTTC	CASSLGSPGGYGYTF
15	TRBV12-3/TRBV12-4	TRBD1	TRBJ2-5	few	TGTGCCAGCAGGCGCCCGGGACAGGGGTTGGAGACCCAGTACTTC	CASRRPGQGLETQYF
13	TRBV29-1	TRBD1	TRBJ1-3	NA	TGCAGCGTGGGGACAGGCTCTGGAAACACCATATATTTT	CSVGTGSGNTIYF
17	TRBV5-1	TRBD2	TRBJ2-1	NA	TGCGCCAGCAGCTTGGTTCCAGGACTAGCGGGAGTCAATGAGCAGTTCTTC	CASSLVPGLAGVNEQFF
14	TRBV7-3	NA	TRBJ2-3	many	TGTGCCAGCAGCTTTCCGGGCCCCACAGATACGCAGTATTTT	CASSFPGPTDTQYF
15	TRBV29-1	NA	TRBJ2-7	few	TGCAGCGTTGAGAGGGGGACCGGGAGCTCCTACGAGCAGTACTTC	CSVERGTGSSYEQYF
12	TRBV10-3	NA	TRBJ2-5	many	TGTGCCATCAGTGACAACCAAGAGACCCAGTACTTC	CAISDNQETQYF
16	TRBV6-5	TRBD2	TRBJ2-1	NA	TGTGCCAGCAGTCTTGAGCGGGAGTTTAACTCCAATGAGCAGTTCTTC	CASSLEREFNSNEQFF
14	TRBV2	TRBD1	TRBJ1-5	NA	TGTGCCAGCAGTAGGACAGGGCTCAATCAGCCCCAGCATTTT	CASSRTGLNQPQHF
18	TRBV11-2	TRBD1	TRBJ2-3	few	TGTGCCAGCAGCTTAGTACACCTAGGGGGCGGTCGCACAGATACGCAGTATTTT	CASSLVHLGGGRTDTQYF
13	TRBV7-2	NA	TRBJ2-4	NA	TGTGCCAGCAGCTTAGTGCCCCGAGACATTCAGTACTTC	CASSLVPRDIQYF
12	TRBV7-9	NA	TRBJ1-2	few	TGTGCCAGCAGCTTAGAATCCTATGGCTACACCTTC	CASSLESYGYTF
15	TRBV10-3	TRBD1	TRBJ1-1	few	TGTGCCACCACCGGGGGACAGGTCATGAACACTGAAGCTTTCTTT	CATTGGQVMNTEAFF
16	TRBV7-3	NA	TRBJ2-6	many	TGTGCCAGCAGCTTAATCGCTAGTGACGGGGCCAACGTCCTGACTTTC	CASSLIASDGANVLTF
14	TRBV12-3/TRBV12-4	NA	TRBJ1-1	few	TGTGCCAGCAGTTTGGGCAGCATGAACACTGAAGCTTTCTTT	CASSLGSMNTEAFF
15	TRBV7-8	NA	TRBJ2-3	many	TGTGCCAGCAGCTTAGCCCGCGGGGAAGCAGATACGCAGTATTTT	CASSLARGEADTQYF
17	TRBV29-1	TRBD2	TRBJ2-2	many	TGCAGCGTTTCCGGACTAGCGGGAGGCGCGAACACCGGGGAGCTGTTTTTT	CSVSGLAGGANTGELFF